This T cell receptor beta chain appears in the sequencing data of a study of blood T cells in healthy people across ages. CDR3 length: 17 residues. The V gene's germline CDR1 is LGHNA and CDR2 YSLEER. There were at least 6 micrograms of total RNA extracted from every sample. Note on this clonotype: No antigen is known for it. One end of the junction varies from germline; a read error may be responsible.

A second 7 to 11 cycle PCR used barcoded and J-beta primers. Each cDNA was tagged by a template-switch adaptor containing 12 random nucleotides. The study obtained at least 3 million CDR3-containing paired-end reads from every sample. TCRdb independently ran MiXCR on the 5' RACE reads; one entry per CDR3 protein. This sample has fewer than 950,000 distinct CDR3 sequences, with 35% to 40% found just once. Study outcomes and limitations: Higher diversity, along with more naive CD4+ cells, distinguished long-lived donors from aged donors.

Sequenced input: blood. V and J are TRBV4-3 and TRBJ2-1, with 7 bases lining up with TRBD2. The sequence was collected from a young man in good health. CDR3 in amino acids: CASSQTVTGGPYNERFF. In DNA form, the CDR3 reads TGCGCCAGCAGCCAAACTGTGACGGGGGGACCATACAATGAGCGGTTCTTC.